The 11 T cell receptor beta chains reported below all come from one sample, sequenced in a study of T cell changes during pregnancy in multiple sclerosis. TCRdb keeps only in-frame clones here, not all; method: immunoSEQ multiplex PCR. Counted here are around 30,000 clones, about 89% occurring once; the ten biggest clones make up 6% to 6.5%. The sample here was CD8+ T cells from peripheral blood mononuclear cells, taken before pregnancy. The receptor set was obtained from a female donor with multiple sclerosis, enrolled in a pregnancy study.

This sequence joins TRBV7-9 and TRBJ1-5, with 8 nucleotides matching TRBD1. Germline-derived CDR1 and CDR2 are SEHNR and FQNEAQ (reference sequence). The CDR3 consists of 15 residues. The V segment lost 3 bases and the J segment 1 base; nucleotides outside the gene matches: 2. As DNA, the CDR3 is TGTGCCAGCAGCTTTACAGGGGGGAGCAATCAGCCCCAGCATTTT. Its protein product is CASSFTGGSNQPQHF. Supplemented by reference TRBV7-9 and TRBJ1-5, the full variable domain reads DTGVSQNPRHKITKRGQNVTFRCDPISEHNRLYWYRQTLGQGPEFLTYFQNEAQLEKSRLLSDRFSAERPKGSFSTLEIQRTEQGDSAMYLCASSFTGGSNQPQHFGDGTRLSIL.

The chain is built from TRBV4-1 and TRBJ2-7; 11 positions match TRBD2. Germline loops: CDR1 MGHRA, CDR2 YSYEKL. This CDR3 region has 18 residues. The trim removed 0 bases at V and 0 bases at J, leaving 7 bases unmatched. Here the CDR3 reads CASSQDLLAGGSSYEQYF. The CDR3, as DNA: TGCGCCAGCAGCCAAGACCTCTTAGCGGGAGGGAGCTCCTACGAGCAGTACTTC.

This chain links TRBV4-3 with TRBJ2-7; TRBD1 matches 9 bases. V trimming: 1 base; J trimming: 4 bases; junction bases outside the gene matches: 5. This CDR3 is 15 amino acids long. Germline V gene data show CDR1 as LGHNA and CDR2 as YSLEER. CDR3 protein: CASSQGQGQGYEQYF. In DNA, the CDR3 is TGCGCCAGCAGCCAAGGGCAGGGACAGGGATACGAGCAGTACTTC.

V and J are TRBV6-5 and TRBJ1-5; D not resolved. The germline V and J ends were trimmed by 0 bases and 6 bases, with 6 bases remaining between them. CDR3 size: 13 residues. Germline loops: CDR1 MNHEY, CDR2 SVGAGI. CDR3 protein: CASSYSLLQPQHF. The CDR3 DNA reads as TGTGCCAGCAGTTACTCCTTACTTCAGCCCCAGCATTTT.

The chain recombines TRBV28 with TRBJ2-5; tentative D call: TRBD1 (6 bases). Germline lookup yields CDR1 MDHEN and CDR2 SYDVKM. CDR3 size: 15 residues. With 7 bases removed from V and 5 bases from J, the gap between germline ends came to 20 bases. In DNA, the CDR3 is TGTGCCAGCAAACTGACAGGACGATTTCGGGAGACCCAGTACTTC. As protein: CASKLTGRFRETQYF.

Only one count was recorded for this clone. The chain recombines TRBV29-1 with TRBJ2-7; a weak D match, TRBD1 (8 bases). Germline CDR1 and CDR2: SQVTM and ANQGSEA. The CDR3 runs to 18 residues. The ends were cut back, 0 bases at V and 2 bases at J, with 23 bases in the middle. CDR3: CSVEEGGTGKVGAYEQYF. In nucleotides, the CDR3 is TGCAGCGTTGAAGAGGGAGGGACAGGCAAGGTTGGGGCCTACGAGCAGTACTTC.

The chain couples TRBV19 to TRBJ2-1; D possibly corresponds to TRBD2 (6 bases). The CDR3 is made up of 15 amino acids. Trimming took off 6 bases at V and 4 bases at J, with 16 bases between the two ends. Germline lookup yields CDR1 LNHDA and CDR2 SQIVND (reference sequence). The CDR3 coding sequence is TGTGCCAGTAGGCTCAGTCAGCGGGTTTACAATGAGCAGTTCTTC. This codes for CASRLSQRVYNEQFF.

The CDR3 DNA is TGTGCCAGCAGCGTAGGGGAGGTAGCTCGTAGCGAGCAGTACTTC. This translates into CASSVGEVARSEQYF. This rearrangement joins TRBV9 to TRBJ2-7, with D tentatively TRBD2 (6 bases). The germline CDR1 and CDR2 sequences are SGDLS and YYNGEE. Trimming removed 0 bases from V and 6 bases from J, with 16 bases in between. The CDR3 loop spans 15 amino acids.

This chain joins TRBV2 and TRBJ1-1; 12 positions agree with TRBD1. J lost 1 base, V lost 9 bases, and 9 bases had no gene match. The germline CDR1 and CDR2 sequences are SNHLY and FYNNEI. The CDR3 contains 16 residues. Written as DNA, the CDR3 is TGTGCCAGGCGCGGGACAGGGGGCAGGCGGAACACTGAAGCTTTCTTT. Its protein product is CARRGTGGRRNTEAFF.

This clone was counted a single time. The V call is TRBV5-1, the J call TRBJ2-7; the match to TRBD2 covers 12 bases. Trimming removed 1 base from V and 5 bases from J; junction bases left unmatched: 7. The CDR3 contains 16 residues. Germline loops: CDR1 SGHRS, CDR2 YFSETQ. In DNA, the CDR3 is TGCGCCAGCAGCTTGCGCCTAGCGGGAGGGCCGCACGAGCAGTACTTC. Its protein is CASSLRLAGGPHEQYF.

Only one count was recorded for this clone. J is TRBJ2-2 and V is TRBV4-3; 10 nucleotides line up with TRBD2. The CDR3 sequence is 17 residues long. Germline lookup yields CDR1 LGHNA and CDR2 YSLEER. The J segment lost 4 bases and the V segment lost 4 bases, leaving 9 bases of the junction unmatched. The CDR3 nucleotides read TGCGCCAGCAGCCCCTACCTAGCGGGAGACTCCACCGGGGAGCTGTTTTTT. Its translation is CASSPYLAGDSTGELFF.